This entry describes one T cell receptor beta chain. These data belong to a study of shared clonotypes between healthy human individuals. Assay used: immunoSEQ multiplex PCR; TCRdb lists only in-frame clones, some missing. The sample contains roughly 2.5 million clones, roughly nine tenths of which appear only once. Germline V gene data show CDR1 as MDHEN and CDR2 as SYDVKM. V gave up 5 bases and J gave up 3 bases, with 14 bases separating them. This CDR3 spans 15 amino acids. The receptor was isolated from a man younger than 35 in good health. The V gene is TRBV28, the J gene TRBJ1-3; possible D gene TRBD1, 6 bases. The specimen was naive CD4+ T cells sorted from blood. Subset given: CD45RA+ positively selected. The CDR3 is CASSGDRLGGNTIYF. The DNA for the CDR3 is TGTGCCAGCAGTGGTGACAGGCTCGGTGGAAACACCATATATTTT. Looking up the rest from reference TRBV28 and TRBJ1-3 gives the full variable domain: DVKVTQSSRYLVKRTGEKVFLECVQDMDHENMFWYRQDPGLGLRLIYFSYDVKMKEKGDIPEGYSVSREKKERFSLILESASTNQTSMYLCASSGDRLGGNTIYFGEGSWLTVV.